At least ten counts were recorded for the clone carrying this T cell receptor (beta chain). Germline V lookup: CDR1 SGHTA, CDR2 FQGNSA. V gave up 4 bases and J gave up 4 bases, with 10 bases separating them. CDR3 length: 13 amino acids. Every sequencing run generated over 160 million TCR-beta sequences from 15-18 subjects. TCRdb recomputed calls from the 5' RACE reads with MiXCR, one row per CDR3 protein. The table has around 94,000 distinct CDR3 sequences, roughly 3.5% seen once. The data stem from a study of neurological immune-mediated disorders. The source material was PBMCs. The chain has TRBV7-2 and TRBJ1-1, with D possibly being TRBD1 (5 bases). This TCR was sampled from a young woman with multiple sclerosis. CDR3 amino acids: CASSSERGTEAFF. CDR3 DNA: TGTGCCAGCAGCTCTGAAAGGGGCACTGAAGCTTTCTTT. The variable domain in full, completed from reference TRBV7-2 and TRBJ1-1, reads GAGVSQSPSNKVTEKGKDVELRCDPISGHTALYWYRQSLGQGLEFLIYFQGNSAPDKSGLPSDRFSAERTGGSVSTLTIQRTQQEDSAVYLCASSSERGTEAFFGQGTRLTVV.